The rows below give T cell receptor beta chains drawn from one sample of a study of post-analysis software for immune sequencing data. TCRdb re-analysed the PCR reads in MiXCR, keeping a single row per CDR3 protein. The data show hundreds of thousands of distinct CDR3 sequences, about 60% seen once. Sequencing was done on a sample of blood. Receptors were obtained from a girl aged 2-15 years with multiple sclerosis. The CDR3 runs from the conserved cysteine through the conserved F or W. A D gene is named only where the DNA matches it firmly. Size is stated for part of the rows, as once, few or many counts, or as a class when the clone is expanded.

>TRBJ2-1|few|TRBD2|TRBV29-1
TGCAGCGTTGAGGTACTAGCGGGAGGGTCCTCCTACAATGAGCAGTTCTTC
CSVEVLAGGSSYNEQFF
>TRBJ2-2|NA|TRBD1|TRBV11-3
TGTGCCAGCAGCTCGACAGGGTACACCGGGGAGCTGTTTTTT
CASSSTGYTGELFF
>TRBJ1-1|few|TRBD1|TRBV20-1
TGCAGTGCCCGACAGGGTAGGACTGAAGCTTTCTTT
CSARQGRTEAFF
>TRBJ2-5|NA|NA|TRBV25-1
TGTGCCAGCAGTGAATTGGGACTGGGGAAAGAGACCCAGTACTTC
CASSELGLGKETQYF
>TRBJ2-3|few|TRBD1|TRBV29-1
TGCAGCGTGTCCCGGGACAGGGCCCTTTCTAGCACAGATACGCAGTATTTT
CSVSRDRALSSTDTQYF
>TRBJ2-5|NA|NA|TRBV29-1
TGCAGCGCACGACGGTCCCAAGAGACCCAGTACTTC
CSARRSQETQYF
>TRBJ2-3|NA|TRBD1|TRBV29-1
TGCAGCGTGGTTCGGGACAGGGTCGATACGCAGTATTTT
CSVVRDRVDTQYF
>TRBJ2-5|NA|NA|TRBV5-6
TGTGCCAGCAGCTCCCACGGTGTGGCGTACTTC
CASSSHGVAYF
>TRBJ2-7|NA|NA|TRBV7-9
TGTGCCAGCAGCTCCACCCGGCGCTACGAGCAGTACTTC
CASSSTRRYEQYF
>TRBJ1-1|NA|TRBD1|TRBV13
TGTGCCAGCAGCGCCAGGGGGCCGAGCACTGAAGCTTTCTTT
CASSARGPSTEAFF
>TRBJ2-7|NA|TRBD1|TRBV5-1
TGCGCCAGCAGCTCCGGGACAGGGAACTACGAGCAGTACTTC
CASSSGTGNYEQYF
>TRBJ1-5|NA|NA|TRBV6-5
TGTGCCAGCAGCCCCTACCGGGGCTCCAATCAGCCCCAGCATTTT
CASSPYRGSNQPQHF
>TRBJ2-5|NA|NA|TRBV29-1
TGCAGCGTTGGTAGGAGGGGGGAGACCCAGTACTTC
CSVGRRGETQYF
>TRBJ2-7|NA|NA|TRBV20-1
TGCAGTGCTAGACGGACAGAAACCTACGAGCAGTACTTC
CSARRTETYEQYF